One and the same sample provided the 21 T cell receptor beta chains below, sequenced in a study of T cell responses to AZD1222 COVID-19 vaccine. Sequencing used immunoSEQ multiplex PCR; TCRdb keeps in-frame clones, though not all of them. This table has 140,000 to 150,000 clones, around 91% appearing once. Sample: peripheral blood, taken on day 0 of AZD1222 vaccination. The source is an adult in good health.

The chain joins TRBV7-9 to TRBJ2-1; 8 bases are a match to TRBD2. Germline trimming cut 1 base from V and 7 bases from J; bases unmatched to any gene: 12. CDR1 and CDR2 from the germline V gene are SEHNR and FQNEAQ (reference sequence). There are 17 residues in the CDR3. The CDR3 DNA reads TGTGCCAGCAGCTTAGTCGGCGGGAGGTCCCCTCGGAATGAGCAGTTCTTC. This gives the protein CASSLVGGRSPRNEQFF.

The chain joins TRBV9 to TRBJ1-3; unclear D gene. The CDR3 runs 15 residues. The V gene lost 0 bases and the J gene lost 3 bases, with 10 bases spanning the gap. Germline lookup yields CDR1 SGDLS and CDR2 YYNGEE. For the CDR3, the DNA is TGTGCCAGCAGCGTAGCTGCTCTCGGTGGAAACACCATATATTTT. It encodes CASSVAALGGNTIYF.

J is TRBJ2-3 and V is TRBV14; D is undetermined. V dropped 2 bases and J dropped 6 bases, with 9 bases sitting between them. In germline, CDR1 is SGHDN, CDR2 FVKESK. The CDR3 length is 13 residues. CDR3 in amino acids: CASSQLVGDTQYF. The DNA of the CDR3 is TGTGCCAGCAGCCAACTAGTCGGGGATACGCAGTATTTT.

The J gene is TRBJ1-3, the V gene TRBV29-1, with D possibly being TRBD1 (5 bases). Germline values: CDR1 SQVTM, CDR2 ANQGSEA. V lost 7 bases and J lost 0, with 13 bases in between. This CDR3 region has 14 residues. The DNA of the CDR3 is TGCAGCGCTAACGGGGCTTTCTCTGGAAACACCATATATTTT. Protein sequence: CSANGAFSGNTIYF.

This clone has just a few counts. The chain recombines TRBV11-2 with TRBJ2-7, with D maybe TRBD2 (7 bases). The CDR3 is made up of 14 amino acids. The V end lost 5 bases, the J end lost 6 bases, and 17 bases lay between the germline ends. Per germline, CDR1 SGHAT and CDR2 FQNNGV. CDR3 amino acids: CASSPGRGALEQYF. CDR3 nucleotide sequence: TGTGCCAGCAGCCCCGGACGGGGGGCTCTCGAGCAGTACTTC.

V is TRBV5-1 and J is TRBJ2-7; TRBD1 is a possible D gene (5 bases). In germline, CDR1 is SGHRS, CDR2 YFSETQ. V was shortened by 0 bases and J by 3 bases, with 16 bases between the two germline ends. The CDR3 spans 16 residues. CDR3 sequence: CASSLGQGLVFYEQYF. The CDR3, as DNA: TGCGCCAGCAGCTTGGGGCAGGGTCTGGTTTTCTACGAGCAGTACTTC.

V and J are TRBV9 and TRBJ1-6, with D maybe TRBD1 (5 bases). V lost 3 bases and J 7 bases, leaving 14 bases between the germline ends. CDR3 size: 15 residues. CDR1 and CDR2 from the germline V gene are SGDLS and YYNGEE. CDR3 sequence: CASSAGTALNSPLHF. CDR3 coding DNA: TGTGCCAGCAGCGCAGGGACCGCCTTAAATTCACCCCTCCACTTT.

This chain joins TRBV6-5 and TRBJ1-1, with D maybe TRBD1 (5 bases). Germline V CDR1 and CDR2: MNHEY, SVGAGI. CDR3 length equals 15 residues. V shed 7 bases and J shed 10 bases, with 25 bases lying between them. CDR3 region: CASNLRGGILRGAFF. The DNA of the CDR3 is TGTGCCAGCAACCTCCGTGGGGGTATACTCCGGGGAGCTTTCTTT.

This clone was observed a single time. The chain is built from TRBV29-1 and TRBJ2-5; D not resolved. The CDR3 is made up of 11 amino acids. Germline-derived CDR1 and CDR2 are SQVTM and ANQGSEA. V was clipped by 6 bases and J by 1 base, with 6 bases between them. CDR3 sequence reads: CSVEIQETQYF. The CDR3, as DNA: TGCAGCGTCGAGATCCAAGAGACCCAGTACTTC.

This clone has a single count. The chain employs TRBV6-5 and TRBJ1-5; no firm D call. This CDR3 contains 13 residues. Between the trimmed V and J ends, which lost 2 bases and 6 bases, there was a span of 8 bases. Germline-derived CDR1 and CDR2 are MNHEY and SVGAGI. The CDR3 spells CASSYALGQPQHF. DNA of the CDR3: TGTGCCAGCAGTTACGCCCTGGGTCAGCCCCAGCATTTT.

The CDR3 DNA reads TGTGCCAGCAGTCAGACTAGGTCGGAGACCCAGTACTTC. Translated: CASSQTRSETQYF. The rearrangement uses TRBV6-2 or TRBV6-3 and TRBJ2-5; tentatively, D is TRBD2 (6 bases). Trimming shortened V by 5 bases and J by 5 bases, and 12 bases separated the two germline ends. The CDR3 is 13 residues long. Germline lookup yields CDR1 MNHEY and CDR2 SVGEGT.

The chain is built from TRBV19 and TRBJ1-5; D is undetermined. Germline V gene lookup returns CDR1 LNHDA and CDR2 SQIVND (reference sequence). V lost 8 bases and J 7 bases, leaving 9 bases between the germline ends. This CDR3 spans 11 amino acids. The CDR3 region is CASGRVQPQHF. The DNA for the CDR3 is TGTGCCAGTGGGCGGGTCCAGCCCCAGCATTTT.

The sample holds one count of this clone. The J gene is TRBJ2-2, the V gene TRBV7-2; perhaps D is TRBD1 or TRBD2 (5 bases each). Germline CDR1 SGHTA, CDR2 FQGNSA. The CDR3 runs 14 residues. V lost 5 bases, J lost 1 base, and 8 bases lay in between. The CDR3 DNA sequence: TGTGCCAGCAGCCGGGACCTGAACACCGGGGAGCTGTTTTTT. Encoded protein: CASSRDLNTGELFF.

The chain links TRBV19 to TRBJ1-2, with TRBD1 as a possible D gene (6 bases). Between the trimmed V and J ends, which lost 7 bases and 7 bases, there was a span of 16 bases. CDR3 length: 13 residues. Germline V lookup: CDR1 LNHDA, CDR2 SQIVND (reference sequence). In nucleotides, the CDR3 is TGTGCCAGTAATGACCAGGGGCTTGGTGGCTACACCTTC. Protein product: CASNDQGLGGYTF.

This sequence joins TRBV18 and TRBJ2-2, with D tentatively TRBD1 (5 bases). With 2 bases removed from V and 4 bases from J, the gap between germline ends came to 11 bases. CDR1 is KGHSH and CDR2 is LQKENI in the germline V gene. CDR3 size: 15 residues. The CDR3 protein is CASSPIQGGTGELFF. In nucleotides, the CDR3 is TGTGCCAGCTCACCAATCCAGGGTGGCACCGGGGAGCTGTTTTTT.

The chain carries TRBV5-4 and TRBJ2-2; unclear D gene. This CDR3 spans 15 amino acids. The germline V and J ends were trimmed by 2 bases and 5 bases, with 13 bases remaining between them. Germline loops: CDR1 SGHNT, CDR2 YYREEE (reference sequence). The CDR3 sequence: CASSFDATKTGELFF. CDR3 coding DNA: TGTGCCAGCAGCTTCGACGCAACCAAAACCGGGGAGCTGTTTTTT.

The J gene is TRBJ2-3, the V gene TRBV28; no firm D call. Looked up from germline, CDR1 is MDHEN and CDR2 is SYDVKM. Trimming stripped 5 bases from V and 6 bases from J, with 30 bases between. This CDR3 comprises 19 residues. The CDR3 DNA sequence: TGTGCCAGCAGTCCAACCCGAGCCCTACGTGGGTCGCCAGCCGATACGCAGTATTTT. Protein sequence: CASSPTRALRGSPADTQYF.

This clone was detected only a few times. The rearrangement joins TRBV7-9 to TRBJ2-1, with TRBD1 matching 7 bases. Germline V CDR1 and CDR2: SEHNR, FQNEAQ (reference sequence). The CDR3 length is 16 residues. With 5 bases clipped from V and 7 bases from J, the junction kept 14 bases outside the gene matches. In nucleotides, the CDR3 is TGTGCCAGCAGCCCTACCCCGGGACAGTCCGCGAATGAGCAGTTCTTC. Translation gives CASSPTPGQSANEQFF.

The chain couples TRBV18 to TRBJ1-1; 9 positions agree with TRBD1. Germline loops: CDR1 KGHSH, CDR2 LQKENI. The CDR3 contains 17 residues. The trim removed 2 bases at V and 5 bases at J, leaving 12 bases unmatched. The DNA of the CDR3 is TGTGCCAGCTCACCAGGTACTCTACAGGGGGCAGGTACTGAAGCTTTCTTT. Translating gives CASSPGTLQGAGTEAFF.

This chain links TRBV7-9 with TRBJ2-7; TRBD2 aligns across 7 bases. The trim removed 4 bases at V and 6 bases at J, leaving 18 bases unmatched. Germline lookup yields CDR1 SEHNR and CDR2 FQNEAQ (reference sequence). This CDR3 region has 17 residues. CDR3 region: CASSSGWGGGKGLEQYF. Written as DNA, the CDR3 is TGTGCCAGCAGCTCCGGTTGGGGCGGGGGAAAGGGTCTCGAGCAGTACTTC.

The V and J genes are TRBV7-6 and TRBJ2-2; D gene unclear. The V gene lost 4 bases and the J gene lost 0 bases, with 12 bases spanning the gap. Germline CDR1 and CDR2: SGHVS and FNYEAQ. The CDR3 spans 16 residues. CDR3 in DNA: TGTGCCAGCAGCTGGCTCCGGGCCGCGAACACCGGGGAGCTGTTTTTT. It codes for CASSWLRAANTGELFF.